A selection of T cell receptor beta chains follows, all from one sample in a study of OX40 agonist ivuxolimab in advanced cancers. Clones were read by immunoSEQ multiplex PCR, and TCRdb kept only the in-frame ones, dropping some. The data show 60,000 to 75,000 clones, 88% seen once. This sample comprised CD4+ or CD8+ T cells sorted from blood, obtained in a trial of the OX40 agonist ivuxolimab. The receptor set was obtained from an adult with an advanced solid tumor such as melanoma, head and neck, liver or kidney cancer. The CDR3 runs from the conserved cysteine through the conserved F or W. D genes are given only for firm matches. Clone size appears in some rows only: once, few, many, or a class for an expanded clone.

TRBV19,.,.,TRBJ1-5,CASSTNTEGNQPQHF,TGTGCCAGTAGTACAAACACTGAGGGCAATCAGCCCCAGCATTTT
TRBV7-3,.,.,TRBJ2-5,CASSLKGGKETQYF,TGTGCCAGCAGCTTAAAAGGGGGAAAAGAGACCCAGTACTTC
TRBV9,.,.,TRBJ1-4,CASSVGPGRDGEKLFF,TGTGCCAGCAGCGTAGGTCCGGGCCGGGATGGTGAAAAACTGTTTTTT
TRBV5-1,.,TRBD1,TRBJ1-3,CASSLVAGGWDTIYF,TGCGCCAGCAGCTTGGTCGCAGGGGGCTGGGACACCATATATTTT
TRBV5-1,.,TRBD2,TRBJ2-5,CASSSLAGGPKLETQYF,TGCGCCAGCAGCTCCCTAGCGGGAGGGCCTAAATTGGAGACCCAGTACTTC
TRBV28,.,TRBD1,TRBJ1-1,CASRVDRGVTEAFF,TGTGCCAGCAGAGTCGACAGGGGAGTCACTGAAGCTTTCTTT
TRBV11-1,.,.,TRBJ2-7,CASSLQAGSGQYF,TGTGCCAGCAGCTTACAAGCAGGTAGCGGGCAGTACTTC
TRBV7-8,.,TRBD1,TRBJ2-7,CASSSRMGQGVFEQYF,TGTGCCAGCAGTTCGAGAATGGGACAGGGTGTATTCGAGCAGTACTTC
TRBV2,once,.,TRBJ2-1,CASTIHLEGPEQFF,TGTGCCAGCACCATTCACCTGGAGGGGCCTGAGCAGTTCTTC
TRBV7-8,.,.,TRBJ2-5,CASSLDPGVRQETQYF,TGTGCCAGCAGCTTAGATCCGGGGGTCCGACAAGAGACCCAGTACTTC
TRBV27,.,TRBD2,TRBJ2-7,CASSSPRLAGDHEQYF,TGTGCCAGCAGTTCCCCTAGACTAGCGGGAGACCACGAGCAGTACTTC
TRBV5-1,.,.,TRBJ2-3,CASSLGGSRTDTQYF,TGCGCCAGCAGCTTGGGGGGGTCGCGCACAGATACGCAGTATTTT
TRBV4-1,.,TRBD1,TRBJ2-7,CASSQRGIRDRGSYEQYF,TGCGCCAGCAGCCAAAGGGGGATCCGGGACAGGGGCTCCTACGAGCAGTACTTC
TRBV25-1,.,TRBD1,TRBJ1-4,CASSPGTGYEKLFF,TGTGCCAGCAGCCCCGGGACAGGGTACGAAAAACTGTTTTTT
TRBV2,.,TRBD2,TRBJ2-7,CASSDIQRSSGAYEQYF,TGTGCCAGCAGTGATATCCAAAGGTCTAGCGGTGCCTACGAGCAGTACTTC
TRBV5-1,once,.,TRBJ1-1,CASSTQGNTEAFF,TGCGCCAGCAGCACACAGGGGAACACTGAAGCTTTCTTT
TRBV6-1,few,TRBD1,TRBJ1-1,CATPGQGMNTEAFF,TGTGCCACTCCGGGACAGGGCATGAACACTGAAGCTTTCTTT
TRBV13,.,.,TRBJ1-4,CASSHNRNEKLFF,TGTGCCAGCAGCCATAACAGGAATGAAAAACTGTTTTTT
TRBV5-1,.,.,TRBJ1-1,CASSLETGMNTEAFF,TGCGCCAGCAGCTTGGAGACAGGAATGAACACTGAAGCTTTCTTT
TRBV6-1,once,TRBD1,TRBJ2-7,CASSPRDRPRNEQYF,TGTGCCAGCAGCCCCCGGGACAGGCCGAGGAACGAGCAGTACTTC
TRBV6-5,.,.,TRBJ2-7,CASSYTTYEQYF,TGTGCCAGCAGTTACACCACATACGAGCAGTACTTC
TRBV5-4,.,.,TRBJ2-7,CASSPDSVIGEQYF,TGTGCCAGCAGTCCGGACAGCGTGATCGGCGAGCAGTACTTC
TRBV28,.,.,TRBJ1-5,CASSGTFYQPQHF,TGTGCCAGCAGCGGGACGTTCTATCAGCCCCAGCATTTT
TRBV7-9,.,.,TRBJ2-5,CASSSLNRADQETQYF,TGTGCCAGCAGCTCCCTGAATCGGGCAGATCAAGAGACCCAGTACTTC
TRBV7-6,once,TRBD2,TRBJ2-3,CASSALAGGSTDTQYF,TGTGCCAGCAGCGCACTAGCGGGGGGGAGCACAGATACGCAGTATTTT
TRBV27,.,.,TRBJ1-5,CASSLSWLANQPQHF,TGTGCCAGCAGTTTATCGTGGTTAGCAAATCAGCCCCAGCATTTT
TRBV7-3,.,.,TRBJ1-1,CASSLGGSNTEAFF,TGTGCCAGCAGCTTAGGGGGATCGAACACTGAAGCTTTCTTT
TRBV7-9,few,.,TRBJ1-2,CASSLGSFGDYGYTF,TGTGCCAGCAGCTTAGGATCCTTTGGGGACTATGGCTACACCTTC
TRBV7-2,few,.,TRBJ1-4,CASSSLPGRKLFF,TGTGCCAGCAGCTCCCTCCCCGGAAGGAAACTGTTTTTT
TRBV4-3,.,.,TRBJ2-6,CASSQRNSGANVLTF,TGCGCCAGCAGCCAACGCAACTCCGGGGCCAACGTCCTGACTTTC
TRBV11-3,.,.,TRBJ2-7,CASSPGGSPYEQYF,TGTGCCAGCAGCCCCGGGGGAAGCCCCTACGAGCAGTACTTC
TRBV5-1,.,.,TRBJ2-2,CASSLAGGSVTGELFF,TGCGCCAGCAGCTTGGCGGGGGGCTCAGTGACCGGGGAGCTGTTTTTT
TRBV19,.,.,TRBJ2-5,CASRGQETQYF,TGTGCCAGTCGGGGGCAAGAGACCCAGTACTTC
TRBV7-2,.,.,TRBJ2-3,CASSLQPGLTDTQYF,TGTGCCAGCAGCTTACAGCCAGGGCTGACAGATACGCAGTATTTT
TRBV30,.,.,TRBJ1-1,CAFTDLTEAFF,TGTGCCTTTACAGACCTCACTGAAGCTTTCTTT
TRBV6-4,.,TRBD1,TRBJ2-7,CASSRDRGYEQYF,TGTGCCAGCAGTCGGGACAGGGGTTACGAGCAGTACTTC